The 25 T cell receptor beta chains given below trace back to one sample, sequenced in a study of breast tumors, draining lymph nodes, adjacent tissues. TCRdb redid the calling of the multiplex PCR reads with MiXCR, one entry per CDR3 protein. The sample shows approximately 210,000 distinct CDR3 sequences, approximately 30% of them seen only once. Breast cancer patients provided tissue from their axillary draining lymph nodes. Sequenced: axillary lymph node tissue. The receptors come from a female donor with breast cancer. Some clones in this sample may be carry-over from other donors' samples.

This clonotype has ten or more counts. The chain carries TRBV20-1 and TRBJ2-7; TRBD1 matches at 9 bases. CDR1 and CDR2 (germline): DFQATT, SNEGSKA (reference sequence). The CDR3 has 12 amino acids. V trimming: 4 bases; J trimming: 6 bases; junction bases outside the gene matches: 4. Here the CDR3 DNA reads TGCAGTGCTACGGACAGGGGTGCCGAGCAGTACTTC. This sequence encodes CSATDRGAEQYF.

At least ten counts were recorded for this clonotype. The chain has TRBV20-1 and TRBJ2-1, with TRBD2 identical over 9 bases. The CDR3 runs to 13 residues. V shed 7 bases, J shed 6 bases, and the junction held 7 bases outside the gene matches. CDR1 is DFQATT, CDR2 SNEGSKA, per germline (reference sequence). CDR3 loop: CSVDSAGGNEQFF. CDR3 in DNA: TGCAGTGTCGATTCAGCGGGAGGCAATGAGCAGTTCTTC.

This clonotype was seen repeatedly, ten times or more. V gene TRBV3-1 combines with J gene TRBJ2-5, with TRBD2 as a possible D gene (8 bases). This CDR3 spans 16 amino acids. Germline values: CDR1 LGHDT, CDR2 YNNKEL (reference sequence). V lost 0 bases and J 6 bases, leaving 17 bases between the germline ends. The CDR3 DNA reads TGTGCCAGCAGCCAAGATCGAGGGGGCGGGAGGAAGACCCAGTACTTC. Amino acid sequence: CASSQDRGGGRKTQYF.

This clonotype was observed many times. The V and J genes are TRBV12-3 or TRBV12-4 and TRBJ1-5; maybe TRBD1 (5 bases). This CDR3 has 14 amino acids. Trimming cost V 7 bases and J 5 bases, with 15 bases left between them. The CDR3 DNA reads TGTGCCAGCACGGCGGGGCAGGGATATCAGCCCCAGCATTTT. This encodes CASTAGQGYQPQHF.

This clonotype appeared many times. The DNA for the CDR3 is TGCGCCAGCAGCCACGGAGGACCAGGCGCATCCTACGAGCAGTACTTC. Translating gives CASSHGGPGASYEQYF. J is TRBJ2-7 and V is TRBV4-1, with TRBD2 as a possible D gene (5 bases). Germline assignment: CDR1 MGHRA and CDR2 YSYEKL. This CDR3 spans 16 amino acids. V was pared by 3 bases and J by 1 base, with 16 bases between.

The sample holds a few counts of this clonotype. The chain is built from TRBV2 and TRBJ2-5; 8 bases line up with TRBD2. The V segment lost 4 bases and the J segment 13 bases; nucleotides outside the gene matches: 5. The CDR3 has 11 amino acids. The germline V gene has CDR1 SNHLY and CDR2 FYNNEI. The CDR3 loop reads CASSGAGGRYF. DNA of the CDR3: TGTGCCAGCAGTGGGGCGGGAGGACGGTACTTC.

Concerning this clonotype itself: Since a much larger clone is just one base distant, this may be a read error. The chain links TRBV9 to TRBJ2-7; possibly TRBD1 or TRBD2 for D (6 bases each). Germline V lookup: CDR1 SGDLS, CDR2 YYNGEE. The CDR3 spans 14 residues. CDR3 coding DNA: TGTGCCAGCAGCCACACAGGGACTTCCTACGAGCAGTCCTTC. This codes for CASSHTGTSYEQSF.

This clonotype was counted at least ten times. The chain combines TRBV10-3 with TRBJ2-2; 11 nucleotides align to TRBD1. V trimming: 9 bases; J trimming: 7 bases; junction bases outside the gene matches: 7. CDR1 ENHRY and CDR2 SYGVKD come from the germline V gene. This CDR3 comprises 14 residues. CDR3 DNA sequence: TGTGCCATACGGGGGACAGGGGGAAACGGGGAGCTGTTTTTT. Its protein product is CAIRGTGGNGELFF.

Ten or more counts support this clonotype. The CDR3 DNA sequence: TGTGCCAGCAGCCAAGATCGGGTACCTCAGCCCCAGCATTTT. Translating it yields CASSQDRVPQPQHF. This rearrangement joins TRBV3-1 to TRBJ1-5; no firm D call. Germline lookup yields CDR1 LGHDT and CDR2 YNNKEL (reference sequence). This CDR3 comprises 14 residues. Trimming stripped 0 bases from V and 6 bases from J, with 9 bases between.

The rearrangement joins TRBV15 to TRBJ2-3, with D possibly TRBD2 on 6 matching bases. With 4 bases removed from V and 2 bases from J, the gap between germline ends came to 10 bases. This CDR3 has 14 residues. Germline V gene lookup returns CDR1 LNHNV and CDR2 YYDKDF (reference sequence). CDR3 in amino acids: CATSTGVDTDTQYF. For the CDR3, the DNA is TGTGCCACCAGCACGGGGGTGGACACAGATACGCAGTATTTT.

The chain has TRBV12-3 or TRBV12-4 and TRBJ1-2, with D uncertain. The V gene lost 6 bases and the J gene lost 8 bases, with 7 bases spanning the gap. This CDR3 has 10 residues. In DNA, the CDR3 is TGTGCCAGCAGGGGTGGGGGCTACACCTTC. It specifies CASRGGGYTF.

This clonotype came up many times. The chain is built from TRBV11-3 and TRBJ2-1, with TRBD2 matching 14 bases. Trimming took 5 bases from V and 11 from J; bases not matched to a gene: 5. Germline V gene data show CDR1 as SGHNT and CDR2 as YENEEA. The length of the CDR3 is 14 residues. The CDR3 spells CASSPGLAGVQQFF. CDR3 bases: TGTGCCAGCAGCCCGGGACTAGCGGGAGTGCAGCAGTTCTTC.

DNA for the CDR3: TGTGCCAGCAGCTTAGAATCTCCGTGGACAGCTGGAAACACCATATATTTT. It yields the protein CASSLESPWTAGNTIYF. The genes are TRBV7-8 and TRBJ1-3, with D possibly being TRBD1 (6 bases). The V end lost 1 base, the J end lost 2 bases, and 15 bases lay between the germline ends. Germline V lookup: CDR1 SGHVS, CDR2 FQNEAQ. The CDR3 runs to 17 residues. Filled out from reference TRBV7-8 and TRBJ1-3, the complete variable domain reads GAGVSQSPRYKVAKRGQDVALRCDPISGHVSLFWYQQALGQGPEFLTYFQNEAQLDKSGLPSDRFFAERPEGSVSTLKIQRTQQEDSAVYLCASSLESPWTAGNTIYFGEGSWLTVV.

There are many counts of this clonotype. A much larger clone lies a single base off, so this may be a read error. CDR3 in amino acids: CSARPLRTSASGETQYF. The CDR3 nucleotides are TGCAGTGCTAGACCCCTAAGGACTAGCGCGAGTGGAGAGACCCAGTACTTC. The rearrangement uses TRBV20-1 and TRBJ2-5, with TRBD2 matching over 9 bases. V lost 2 bases and J lost 4; bases outside the gene matches: 14. The CDR3 has 17 residues. Germline V gene data show CDR1 as DFQATT and CDR2 as SNEGSKA (reference sequence).

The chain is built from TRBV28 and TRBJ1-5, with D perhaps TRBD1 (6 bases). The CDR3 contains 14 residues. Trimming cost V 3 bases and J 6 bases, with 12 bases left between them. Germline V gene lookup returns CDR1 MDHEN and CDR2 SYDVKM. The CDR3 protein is CASSFSRGAQPQHF. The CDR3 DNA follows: TGTGCCAGCAGTTTTAGCAGGGGAGCTCAGCCCCAGCATTTT.

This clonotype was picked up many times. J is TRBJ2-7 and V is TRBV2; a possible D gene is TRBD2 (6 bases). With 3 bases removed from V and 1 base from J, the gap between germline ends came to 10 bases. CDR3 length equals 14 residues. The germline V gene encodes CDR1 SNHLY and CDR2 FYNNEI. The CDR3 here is CASSDGGTSYEQYF. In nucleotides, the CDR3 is TGTGCCAGCAGTGATGGTGGGACTTCCTACGAGCAGTACTTC.

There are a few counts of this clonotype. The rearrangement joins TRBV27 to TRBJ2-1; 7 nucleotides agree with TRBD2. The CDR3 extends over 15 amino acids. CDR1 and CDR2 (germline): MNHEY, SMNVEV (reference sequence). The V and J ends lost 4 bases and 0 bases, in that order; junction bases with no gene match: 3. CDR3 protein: CASSWASGSYNEQFF. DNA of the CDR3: TGTGCCAGCAGTTGGGCTAGCGGCTCCTACAATGAGCAGTTCTTC.

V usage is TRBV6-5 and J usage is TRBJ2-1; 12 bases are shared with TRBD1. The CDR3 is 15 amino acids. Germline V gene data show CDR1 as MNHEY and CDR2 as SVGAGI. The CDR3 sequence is CVIRPGQGASGEQFF. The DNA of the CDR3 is TGTGTCATCAGACCGGGACAGGGGGCGTCGGGGGAGCAGTTCTTC.

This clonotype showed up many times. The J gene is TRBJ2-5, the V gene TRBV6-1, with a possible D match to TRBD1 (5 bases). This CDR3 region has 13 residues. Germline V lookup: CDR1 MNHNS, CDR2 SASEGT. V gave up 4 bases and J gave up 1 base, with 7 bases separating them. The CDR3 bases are TGTGCCAGCAGTGGACAGTTCCAAGAGACCCAGTACTTC. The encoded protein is CASSGQFQETQYF.

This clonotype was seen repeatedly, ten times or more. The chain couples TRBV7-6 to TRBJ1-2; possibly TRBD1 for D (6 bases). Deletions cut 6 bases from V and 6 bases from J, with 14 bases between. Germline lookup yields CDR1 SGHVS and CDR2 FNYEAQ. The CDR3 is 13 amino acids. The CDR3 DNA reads TGTGCCAGCAGTTACCGGACAGCGGATGGCTACACCTTC. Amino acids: CASSYRTADGYTF.

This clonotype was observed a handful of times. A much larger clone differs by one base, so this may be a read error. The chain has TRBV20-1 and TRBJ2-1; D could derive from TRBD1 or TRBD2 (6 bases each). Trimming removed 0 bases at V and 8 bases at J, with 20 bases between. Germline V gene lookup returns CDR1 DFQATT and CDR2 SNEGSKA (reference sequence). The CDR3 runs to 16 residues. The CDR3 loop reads CSARDLWGDTVHEQFF. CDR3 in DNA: TGCAGTGCTAGAGATTTGTGGGGGGACACGGTGCATGAGCAGTTCTTC.

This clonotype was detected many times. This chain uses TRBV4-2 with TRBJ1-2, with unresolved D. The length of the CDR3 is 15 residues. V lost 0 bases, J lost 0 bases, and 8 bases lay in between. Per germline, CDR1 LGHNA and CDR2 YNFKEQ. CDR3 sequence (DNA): TGTGCCAGCAGCCAAGAAGGAGCCACTAACTATGGCTACACCTTC. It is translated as CASSQEGATNYGYTF.

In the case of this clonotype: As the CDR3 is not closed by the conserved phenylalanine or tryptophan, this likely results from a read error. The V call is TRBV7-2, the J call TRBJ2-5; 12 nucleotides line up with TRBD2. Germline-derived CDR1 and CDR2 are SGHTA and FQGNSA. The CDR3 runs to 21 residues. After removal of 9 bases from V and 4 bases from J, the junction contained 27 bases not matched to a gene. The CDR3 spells CARNPPAESERLAGATETQYS. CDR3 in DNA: TGTGCCAGAAACCCCCCAGCCGAGTCTGAGAGACTAGCGGGAGCGACAGAGACCCAGTACTCC.

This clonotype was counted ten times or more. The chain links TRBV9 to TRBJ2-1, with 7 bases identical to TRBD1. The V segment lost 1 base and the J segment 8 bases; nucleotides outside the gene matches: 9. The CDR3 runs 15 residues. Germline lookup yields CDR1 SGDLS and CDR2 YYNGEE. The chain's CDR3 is CASSVQGESWDEQFF. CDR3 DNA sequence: TGTGCCAGCAGCGTACAGGGGGAATCTTGGGATGAGCAGTTCTTC. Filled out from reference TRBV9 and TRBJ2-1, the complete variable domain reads DSGVTQTPKHLITATGQRVTLRCSPRSGDLSVYWYQQSLDQGLQFLIQYYNGEERAKGNILERFSAQQFPDLHSELNLSSLELGDSALYFCASSVQGESWDEQFFGPGTRLTVL.

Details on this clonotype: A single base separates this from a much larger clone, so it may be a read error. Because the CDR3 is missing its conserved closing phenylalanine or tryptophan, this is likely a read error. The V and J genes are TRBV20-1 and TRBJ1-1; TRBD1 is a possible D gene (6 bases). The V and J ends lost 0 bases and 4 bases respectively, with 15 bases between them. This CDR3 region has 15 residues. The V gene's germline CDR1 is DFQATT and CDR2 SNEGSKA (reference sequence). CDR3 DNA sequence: TGCAGTGCTAGAGACCCTATAGGGGGTGTCACTGAAGCTTTCTGT. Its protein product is CSARDPIGGVTEAFC.